This T cell receptor (beta chain) was obtained from a study of shared clonotypes between healthy human individuals. Study-wide context: Every donor yielded three CD4 naive, three CD4 memory, two CD8 naive and one CD8 memory plate.

V shed 2 bases and J shed 3 bases, with 8 bases lying between them. The germline CDR1 and CDR2 sequences are SGHNT and YYREEE (reference sequence). The CDR3 runs to 13 residues. Study results and caveats: In this cohort, only blood was sampled, and tissue repertoires likely differ. Researchers found naive subsets generally carried larger estimated richness than memory subsets.

Profiled with immunoSEQ multiplex PCR; TCRdb holds only in-frame clones, not every one. The table records fewer than 3 million clones, 85% to 95% of them present only once. To note about this clone: Its antigen is not known. Other DNA sequences in this specimen translate into the identical CDR3.

The sequenced sample consisted of naive CD4+ T cells from PBMCs. Noted subset: CD45RA+ positively selected. The TCR sequence derives from a man between 18 and 29 years old in good health. Some clones in this sample may be carry-over from other donors' samples. The chain carries TRBV5-4 and TRBJ2-5; D is unresolved. The CDR3 DNA reads as TGTGCCAGCAGCTTTCCCGGTGAAGAGACCCAGTACTTC. Protein: CASSFPGEETQYF. Together with reference TRBV5-4 and TRBJ2-5, the CDR3 gives the full variable domain: ETGVTQSPTHLIKTRGQQVTLRCSSQSGHNTVSWYQQALGQGPQFIFQYYREEENGRGNFPPRFSGLQFPNYSSELNVNALELDDSALYLCASSFPGEETQYFGPGTRLLVL.